This record looks at one T cell receptor (beta chain) sequence and its context. The sample is drawn from a study of T cell repertoires in MIS-A myocarditis. Using immunoSEQ multiplex PCR, the repertoire was profiled, and TCRdb retains in-frame clones only, with some absent. The sample consists of more than 14,000 clones, roughly 74% of them appearing once. V lost 6 bases to trimming and J lost 7 bases; unmatched junction nucleotides: 10. The length of the CDR3 is 15 residues. Germline CDR1 MDHEN, CDR2 SYDVKM. The gene calls are TRBV28 and TRBJ2-1, with 9 bases aligning to TRBD1. The sample comprised left ventricle heart tissue obtained at autopsy. The TCR sequence derives from a man aged 18-30 years with fulminant myocarditis from multisystem inflammatory syndrome in adults (MIS-A) after COVID-19. In nucleotides, the CDR3 is TGTGCCAGCAGGTACCGGGACAGGGTGGGGAATGAGCAGTTCTTC. Residues: CASRYRDRVGNEQFF.